This is a list of T cell receptor beta chains from one sample in a study of blood T cells in healthy people across ages. TCRdb re-derived calls from the 5' RACE reads in MiXCR, one entry per CDR3 protein. The repertoire includes 1.2 million to 1.5 million distinct CDR3 sequences, around 59% of them detected once, and about 6.7% sits in the top ten. Input material: blood. The source is a young man in good health. Both conserved end residues are part of each CDR3. D genes are given only for firm matches.

V gene: TRBV5-1; D gene: NA; CDR3 protein: CASSTGEGWETQYF
V gene: TRBV4-3; D gene: NA; CDR3 protein: CASAKDPLSTDTQYF
V gene: TRBV7-6; D gene: TRBD2; CDR3 protein: CASSLVTSENYEQYF
V gene: TRBV11-2; D gene: NA; CDR3 protein: CASSRDTPTDTQYF
V gene: TRBV20-1; D gene: NA; CDR3 protein: CSALLRGIEQFF
V gene: TRBV4-2; D gene: NA; CDR3 protein: CASSYSHEAFF
V gene: TRBV12-3/TRBV12-4; D gene: NA; CDR3 protein: CASSLVFDGLEQFF
V gene: TRBV12-3/TRBV12-4; D gene: NA; CDR3 protein: CASSLRGEQYF
V gene: TRBV4-2; D gene: TRBD2; CDR3 protein: CASSPLGGSGKPDTQYF
V gene: TRBV4-1; D gene: NA; CDR3 protein: CASSHQGSSYNEQFF
V gene: TRBV27; D gene: NA; CDR3 protein: CASGHRDKGEYEQYF
V gene: TRBV20-1; D gene: NA; CDR3 protein: CSARLRDRFGGRFRNEQFF
V gene: TRBV20-1; D gene: NA; CDR3 protein: CSARGRGFGEAFF
V gene: TRBV12-3/TRBV12-4; D gene: TRBD2; CDR3 protein: CASSFALAGGPPNEQFF
V gene: TRBV4-1; D gene: TRBD2; CDR3 protein: CASSQAGGGDQETQYF
V gene: TRBV6-2/TRBV6-3; D gene: NA; CDR3 protein: CASTDVRLHSFYTF
V gene: TRBV11-2; D gene: NA; CDR3 protein: CASSLTWTVQETQYF
V gene: TRBV6-5; D gene: TRBD1; CDR3 protein: CASNRQGSNEQFF
V gene: TRBV27; D gene: NA; CDR3 protein: CASSLRGLGYEQFF
V gene: TRBV29-1; D gene: NA; CDR3 protein: CSVDGTFNEQFF
V gene: TRBV11-2; D gene: NA; CDR3 protein: CASSTPRTAFSDTQYF
V gene: TRBV29-1; D gene: TRBD1; CDR3 protein: CSVRTGGNYGYTF
V gene: TRBV7-9; D gene: NA; CDR3 protein: CASSPRTGGTIQYF
V gene: TRBV27; D gene: TRBD2; CDR3 protein: CASRLAGFGEYNEQFF
V gene: TRBV20-1; D gene: NA; CDR3 protein: CSARDVMGSPSDEQYF
V gene: TRBV29-1; D gene: NA; CDR3 protein: CSATRGFPSYEQYF
V gene: TRBV4-2; D gene: NA; CDR3 protein: CASSQEYGTAYEQYF
V gene: TRBV20-1; D gene: NA; CDR3 protein: CSARVTAAYSNQPQHF
V gene: TRBV6-1; D gene: NA; CDR3 protein: CASSEAGTPGYGYTF
V gene: TRBV4-1; D gene: NA; CDR3 protein: CASSQVRDGEQYF
V gene: TRBV7-9; D gene: NA; CDR3 protein: CASSLSWDTNYEQYF
V gene: TRBV4-2; D gene: TRBD2; CDR3 protein: CASSQEGLAGTGELFF
V gene: TRBV7-9; D gene: NA; CDR3 protein: CASSDGSAGNQPQHF
V gene: TRBV30; D gene: NA; CDR3 protein: CAWISGSGYTF
V gene: TRBV5-1; D gene: NA; CDR3 protein: CASSKDSSQDTQYF
V gene: TRBV5-1; D gene: TRBD2; CDR3 protein: CASSPGGLAGAYNEQFF
V gene: TRBV18; D gene: NA; CDR3 protein: CASSPAGLAKNIQYF
V gene: TRBV12-3/TRBV12-4; D gene: NA; CDR3 protein: CASSLFFGETQYF
V gene: TRBV10-3; D gene: TRBD1; CDR3 protein: CAISGTRQGTSDEQYF
V gene: TRBV6-5; D gene: NA; CDR3 protein: CASSDGGGAEAFF
V gene: TRBV28; D gene: NA; CDR3 protein: CASSFRSRLAKNIQYF
V gene: TRBV27; D gene: NA; CDR3 protein: CASSFGFGTYNEQFF
V gene: TRBV4-1; D gene: TRBD2; CDR3 protein: CASSGLSSGGRNEQFF
V gene: TRBV25-1; D gene: TRBD2; CDR3 protein: CASSDLAGGGFSTDTQYF
V gene: TRBV4-2; D gene: TRBD2; CDR3 protein: CASSSPGGTGGSEQYF
V gene: TRBV7-9; D gene: TRBD2; CDR3 protein: CASTTWEGRMTDTQYF
V gene: TRBV29-1; D gene: NA; CDR3 protein: CSVDGPGRGNTEAFF
V gene: TRBV20-1; D gene: NA; CDR3 protein: CSARRRTGANVLTF
V gene: TRBV25-1; D gene: NA; CDR3 protein: CASSGLRRVTF
V gene: TRBV15; D gene: NA; CDR3 protein: CATADSSTWGTQYF
V gene: TRBV4-1; D gene: NA; CDR3 protein: CASSQGRHWGSYNEQFF
V gene: TRBV9; D gene: NA; CDR3 protein: CASSAWGDSYNEQFF
V gene: TRBV7-6; D gene: NA; CDR3 protein: CASSPRDQDTVEQYF
V gene: TRBV6-2/TRBV6-3; D gene: NA; CDR3 protein: CASSYVVNEQFF
V gene: TRBV4-3; D gene: NA; CDR3 protein: CASSQSLGYNEQFF
V gene: TRBV9; D gene: NA; CDR3 protein: CASSVDSANTGELFF
V gene: TRBV4-1; D gene: TRBD2; CDR3 protein: CASSQVAGGGGELFF
V gene: TRBV9; D gene: NA; CDR3 protein: CARSTLWETGETQYF
V gene: TRBV13; D gene: NA; CDR3 protein: CASSLLEDTEAFF